Each of the 23 T cell receptor beta chains below was sequenced from the same sample in a study of cytomegalovirus exposure and HLA in healthy donors. PCR was performed using 60 Vbeta and 13 Jbeta primers. The method was immunoSEQ multiplex PCR; TCRdb's version includes in-frame clones alone and lacks a portion of them. The data show over 110,000 clones, about 79% seen once. Sequences were obtained from PBMCs. These receptors all stem from a male donor in good health and CMV-seronegative.

The chain employs TRBV30 and TRBJ1-4; TRBD1 is a possible D gene (6 bases). The CDR3 consists of 13 residues. With 3 bases removed from V and 8 bases from J, the gap between germline ends came to 13 bases. CDR1 is GTSNPN and CDR2 is SVGIG in the germline V gene (reference sequence). CDR3: CAWSKTGSEKLFF. CDR3 nucleotide sequence: TGTGCCTGGAGCAAAACAGGGAGCGAAAAACTGTTTTTT. The variable domain in full, with the rest retrieved from reference TRBV30 and TRBJ1-4, is SQTIHQWPATLVQPVGSPLSLECTVEGTSNPNLYWYRQAAGRGLQLLFYSVGIGQISSEVPQNLSASRPQDRQFILSSKKLLLSDSGFYLCAWSKTGSEKLFFGSGTQLSVL.

The CDR3 reads CASSPWTGRGGIQYF. CDR3 nucleotides: TGTGCCAGCAGCCCATGGACAGGGAGGGGGGGCATTCAGTACTTC. This chain joins TRBV7-2 and TRBJ2-4; a possible D gene is TRBD1 (8 bases). Germline V gives CDR1 SGHTA, CDR2 FQGNSA. V was cut by 5 bases and J by 9 bases, with 20 bases left in between. This CDR3 is built from 15 residues.

With regard to this clone: A read error may account for a junction end that differs from germline. Other DNA sequences of this sample code for an identical CDR3. This chain uses TRBV7-6 with TRBJ2-1; TRBD2 matches 7 bases. This CDR3 has 15 residues. CDR1 and CDR2 (germline): SGHVS, FNYEAQ. The CDR3 spells CASSLAASSYNEQFF. The CDR3 bases are TGTGCCAGCAGCCTAGCGGCAAGCTCCTACAATGAGCAGTTCTTC. The complete variable domain, with remaining parts taken from reference TRBV7-6 and TRBJ2-1, reads GAGVSQSPRYKVTKRGQDVALRCDPISGHVSLYWYRQALGQGPEFLTYFNYEAQQDKSGLPNDRFSAERPEGSISTLTIQRTEQRDSAMYRCASSLAASSYNEQFFGPGTRLTVL.

This sequence joins TRBV7-9 and TRBJ1-5, with 8 bases fitting TRBD1. After removal of 3 bases from V and 4 bases from J, the junction contained 2 bases not matched to a gene. The CDR3 is 14 amino acids. Germline values: CDR1 SEHNR, CDR2 FQNEAQ (reference sequence). The CDR3 DNA sequence: TGTGCCAGCAGCTTCTGGACAGGGAATCAGCCCCAGCATTTT. Translation: CASSFWTGNQPQHF.

This chain uses TRBV14 with TRBJ2-1; D possibly corresponds to TRBD1 (6 bases). CDR1 is SGHDN and CDR2 is FVKESK in the germline V gene. V was clipped by 2 bases and J by 15 bases, with 14 bases between them. The CDR3 covers 12 residues. The CDR3 nucleotides are TGTGCCAGCAGCCAATCCCAGGGGTGGTGGTTCTTC. Translated: CASSQSQGWWFF.

The gene calls are TRBV7-2 and TRBJ2-3; 13 nucleotides agree with TRBD2. V shed 5 bases and J 5 bases; nucleotides not matched to a gene: 16. The germline V gene encodes CDR1 SGHTA and CDR2 FQGNSA. The CDR3 totals 19 residues. CDR3 coding DNA: TGTGCCAGCAGCGGCCCCCGACTAGCGGGAGGCCCCGAGGGAGATACGCAGTATTTT. Translating it yields CASSGPRLAGGPEGDTQYF.

This chain joins TRBV19 and TRBJ2-1; tentatively, D is TRBD1 (7 bases). Trimming removed 7 bases from V and 2 bases from J, with 12 bases in between. Germline loops: CDR1 LNHDA, CDR2 SQIVND (reference sequence). There are 14 residues in the CDR3. The DNA for the CDR3 is TGTGCCAGTATGGAGGGGGCGACCTACAATGAGCAGTTCTTC. This codes for CASMEGATYNEQFF.

This rearrangement joins TRBV4-1 to TRBJ1-1; D might be TRBD1 (5 bases). V was pared by 1 base and J by 4 bases, with 13 bases between. The CDR3 has 15 amino acids. Germline V gene lookup returns CDR1 MGHRA and CDR2 YSYEKL. The CDR3 DNA reads as TGCGCCAGCAGCCAAGTCGGGGGAGGGAGCACTGAAGCTTTCTTT. As protein: CASSQVGGGSTEAFF.

This clone was detected once. The chain has TRBV2 and TRBJ2-2; TRBD2 matches at 10 bases. The trim removed 9 bases at V and 5 bases at J, leaving 15 bases unmatched. This CDR3 contains 17 residues. Looked up from germline, CDR1 is SNHLY and CDR2 is FYNNEI. The CDR3 loop is CASGLRASGSRTGELFF. In DNA, the CDR3 is TGTGCCAGTGGACTAAGGGCTAGCGGGAGTAGAACCGGGGAGCTGTTTTTT.

The chain joins TRBV2 to TRBJ2-1; TRBD2 aligns across 14 bases. Losses at the gene ends were 1 base for V and 9 bases for J; bases not matched to a gene: 8. There are 17 residues in the CDR3. CDR1 is SNHLY, CDR2 FYNNEI, per germline. CDR3 protein: CASSEESGLAGVGEQFF. CDR3 sequence (DNA): TGTGCCAGCAGTGAAGAGTCGGGACTAGCGGGAGTAGGTGAGCAGTTCTTC. Combining the CDR3 with reference TRBV2 and TRBJ2-1 gives the whole variable domain EPEVTQTPSHQVTQMGQEVILRCVPISNHLYFYWYRQILGQKVEFLVSFYNNEISEKSEIFDDQFSVERPDGSNFTLKIRSTKLEDSAMYFCASSEESGLAGVGEQFFGPGTRLTVL.

The chain has TRBV2 and TRBJ1-3, with a possible D match to TRBD1 (6 bases). V was trimmed by 6 bases and J by 2 bases, leaving 8 bases between them. CDR3 length equals 13 residues. Germline assignment: CDR1 SNHLY and CDR2 FYNNEI. The CDR3 reads CASRAGAGNTIYF. CDR3 sequence (DNA): TGTGCCAGCAGAGCAGGGGCTGGAAACACCATATATTTT.

This clone was counted once. The chain has TRBV10-3 and TRBJ2-7; perhaps TRBD1 as D (6 bases). Germline CDR1 is ENHRY and CDR2 is SYGVKD. The CDR3 covers 14 residues. Trimming took off 2 bases at V and 3 bases at J, with 11 bases between the two ends. The CDR3 sequence: CAISEGQSDYEQYF. The CDR3 DNA follows: TGTGCCATCAGTGAGGGACAGAGCGACTACGAGCAGTACTTC.

The rearrangement joins TRBV6-6 to TRBJ1-5; D is uncertain. Germline V gene lookup returns CDR1 MNHNY and CDR2 SVGAGI (reference sequence). V was cut by 6 bases and J by 0 bases, with 15 bases left in between. The CDR3 spans 16 residues. CDR3 sequence (DNA): TGTGCCAGCAGCCGACTGGGTATTAATAGCAATCAGCCCCAGCATTTT. Translation: CASSRLGINSNQPQHF.

The chain combines TRBV5-1 with TRBJ2-2; D remains ambiguous. The V end was cut by 1 base, the J end by 3 bases, with 10 bases between. Germline CDR1 and CDR2: SGHRS and YFSETQ. This CDR3 contains 15 residues. This chain's CDR3 is CASSLNSVDTGELFF. Here the CDR3 DNA reads TGCGCCAGCAGCTTGAATTCGGTCGACACCGGGGAGCTGTTTTTT.

J is TRBJ1-1 and V is TRBV19; a weak D match, TRBD1 (5 bases). The CDR3 loop spans 12 amino acids. Germline CDR1 LNHDA, CDR2 SQIVND (reference sequence). V was trimmed by 9 bases and J by 4 bases, leaving 12 bases between them. CDR3 coding DNA: TGTGCCAGCCTCGGGGGACTCACTGAAGCTTTCTTT. As protein: CASLGGLTEAFF.

The chain has TRBV5-1 and TRBJ2-1; D is undetermined. V was trimmed by 2 bases and J by 9 bases, leaving 9 bases between them. Germline V CDR1 and CDR2: SGHRS, YFSETQ. The CDR3 loop spans 12 amino acids. The CDR3 sequence: CASSLSRSEQFF. The CDR3 nucleotides read TGCGCCAGCAGCTTATCCAGAAGTGAGCAGTTCTTC. The entire variable domain, with the rest obtained from reference TRBV5-1 and TRBJ2-1, is as follows: KAGVTQTPRYLIKTRGQQVTLSCSPISGHRSVSWYQQTPGQGLQFLFEYFSETQRNKGNFPGRFSGRQFSNSRSEMNVSTLELGDSALYLCASSLSRSEQFFGPGTRLTVL.

The chain joins TRBV5-6 to TRBJ2-7, with TRBD2 as a possible D gene (5 bases). Deletions cut 2 bases from V and 6 bases from J, with 9 bases between. The CDR3 has 12 residues. Germline V gene data show CDR1 as SGHDT and CDR2 as YYEEEE. CDR3 protein: CASSFAEGEQYF. The CDR3 coding sequence is TGTGCCAGCAGCTTCGCCGAGGGCGAGCAGTACTTC.

In this sample, this clone turned up a few times. V is TRBV7-6 and J is TRBJ1-1, with D possibly TRBD1 on 5 matching bases. V was shortened by 5 bases and J by 11 bases, with 15 bases between the two germline ends. This CDR3 spans 12 amino acids. Germline loops: CDR1 SGHVS, CDR2 FNYEAQ. CDR3 protein: CASSPIRDLAFF. The CDR3 region has the DNA TGTGCCAGCAGCCCCATCAGGGATCTGGCTTTCTTT.

The gene calls are TRBV9 and TRBJ2-7; the match to TRBD2 covers 9 bases. J gave up 2 bases and V 0 bases, and 12 bases lay outside the gene matches. Germline CDR1 reads SGDLS; CDR2 reads YYNGEE. The CDR3 sequence is 18 residues long. CDR3 DNA sequence: TGTGCCAGCAGCGTAGGGGAGGGGACTAGCCCAATCCCCTACGAGCAGTACTTC. It yields the protein CASSVGEGTSPIPYEQYF.

The V and J genes are TRBV5-5 and TRBJ2-7, with TRBD2 matching 8 bases. The CDR3 contains 15 residues. Germline CDR1 reads SGHKS; CDR2 reads YYEKEE (reference sequence). The V gene end was trimmed by 2 bases and the J gene end by 4 bases; junction bases not matched to a gene: 8. The CDR3 coding sequence is TGTGCCAGCAGCTTTAACCCGGGACTAGGGTACGAGCAGTACTTC. Translated, it gives CASSFNPGLGYEQYF.

The V gene is TRBV27, the J gene TRBJ2-3, with D possibly being TRBD2 (6 bases). CDR3 length: 13 amino acids. The V end was cut by 4 bases, the J end by 6 bases, with 11 bases between. CDR1 and CDR2 (germline): MNHEY, SMNVEV (reference sequence). The CDR3 reads CASSYGGKDTQYF. The CDR3 nucleotides are TGTGCCAGCAGTTATGGGGGGAAGGATACGCAGTATTTT.

The chain employs TRBV4-1 and TRBJ1-4; 7 nucleotides match TRBD1. CDR1 and CDR2 from the germline V gene are MGHRA and YSYEKL. V was pared by 4 bases and J by 0 bases, with 5 bases of the junction left unmatched. The CDR3 runs to 16 residues. CDR3 bases: TGCGCCAGCAGCCCGGGACAGCATGCAACTAATGAAAAACTGTTTTTT. Its translation is CASSPGQHATNEKLFF.

The chain uses TRBV7-9 and TRBJ1-1; 7 positions agree with TRBD1. CDR1 is SEHNR and CDR2 is FQNEAQ in the germline V gene (reference sequence). V trimming: 5 bases; J trimming: 0 bases; junction bases outside the gene matches: 3. The length of the CDR3 is 14 residues. This CDR3 is CASSQGTVNTEAFF. In nucleotides, the CDR3 is TGTGCCAGCAGCCAGGGGACAGTGAACACTGAAGCTTTCTTT.